The 30 T cell receptor beta chains presented below share a single source sample, sequenced in a study of technical replicates of blood from several donors. Method: immunoSEQ multiplex PCR; TCRdb's copy keeps in-frame clones and lacks some. The sample lists about 100,000 clones, around 95% occurring once. The source material was T cells isolated from PBMCs. The receptors stem from a human donor in good health.

The chain links TRBV6-4 to TRBJ2-3, with 8 bases aligning to TRBD2. CDR1 is MRHNA, CDR2 SNTAGT, per germline. J gave up 5 bases and V 2 bases, and 6 bases lay outside the gene matches. This CDR3 has 15 amino acids. The CDR3 DNA sequence: TGTGCCAGCAGTGACGAAGCGGGAGAGATAGATACGCAGTATTTT. It codes for CASSDEAGEIDTQYF.

The chain joins TRBV4-1 to TRBJ2-1; 8 bases line up with TRBD2. The CDR3 contains 18 residues. Germline CDR1 is MGHRA and CDR2 is YSYEKL. V shed 0 bases, J shed 6 bases, and the junction held 13 bases outside the gene matches. The CDR3: CASSQDDLSGSIFNEQFF. The CDR3 DNA sequence: TGCGCCAGCAGCCAAGACGACTTGAGCGGGAGTATCTTCAATGAGCAGTTCTTC.

This chain joins TRBV27 and TRBJ2-7; no clear D. The CDR3 runs to 16 residues. Germline V lookup: CDR1 MNHEY, CDR2 SMNVEV (reference sequence). The V end was cut by 2 bases, the J end by 2 bases, with 16 bases between. This CDR3 reads CASSLIGFSRTYEQYF. The CDR3 DNA follows: TGTGCCAGCAGTTTAATTGGGTTCTCGCGGACCTACGAGCAGTACTTC.

The chain recombines TRBV14 with TRBJ2-2; the D is unclear. CDR1 and CDR2 from the germline V gene are SGHDN and FVKESK. Trimming pared 0 bases from V and 0 bases from J, leaving 11 bases between. This CDR3 comprises 17 residues. The CDR3 DNA reads as TGTGCCAGCAGCCAAGATCGCCGGGTTCCGAACACCGGGGAGCTGTTTTTT. It is translated as CASSQDRRVPNTGELFF.

V usage is TRBV7-9 and J usage is TRBJ2-7; 7 nucleotides line up with TRBD1. CDR1 and CDR2 (germline): SEHNR, FQNEAQ (reference sequence). This CDR3 region has 15 residues. The V segment lost 5 bases and the J segment 1 base; nucleotides outside the gene matches: 8. The CDR3 loop is CASSLADRPSYEQYF. CDR3 sequence (DNA): TGTGCCAGCAGCCTCGCGGACAGGCCTTCCTACGAGCAGTACTTC.

The genes are TRBV4-3 and TRBJ2-1; 10 bases match TRBD1. CDR3 length: 16 residues. Germline CDR1 is LGHNA and CDR2 is YSLEER. J gave up 8 bases and V 3 bases, and 10 bases lay outside the gene matches. This CDR3 reads CASSQALGTGVYEQFF. CDR3 bases: TGCGCCAGCAGCCAGGCTTTAGGGACAGGGGTTTATGAGCAGTTCTTC.

The gene calls are TRBV19 and TRBJ2-7; D is possibly TRBD1 (6 bases). The V end was cut by 3 bases, the J end by 0 bases, with 12 bases between. CDR3 length: 15 amino acids. Germline-derived CDR1 and CDR2 are LNHDA and SQIVND (reference sequence). CDR3 DNA sequence: TGTGCCAGTAGTATCAGGGGAGAAGTCTCCTACGAGCAGTACTTC. Translation gives CASSIRGEVSYEQYF.

This clone showed up just once. The chain is built from TRBV4-2 and TRBJ2-7; D is perhaps TRBD2 (6 bases). The CDR3 totals 13 residues. Germline-derived CDR1 and CDR2 are LGHNA and YNFKEQ. Trimming cost V 3 bases and J 4 bases, with 10 bases left between them. The CDR3 sequence: CASSHLGGYEQYF. The DNA of the CDR3 is TGTGCCAGCAGCCACCTGGGGGGTTACGAGCAGTACTTC.

This sequence joins TRBV28 and TRBJ1-1, with 9 bases that match TRBD1. Germline values: CDR1 MDHEN, CDR2 SYDVKM. With 10 bases clipped from V and 8 bases from J, the junction kept 14 bases outside the gene matches. The length of the CDR3 is 14 residues. CDR3 in amino acids: CAIKWDRVKSEAFF. Written as DNA, the CDR3 is TGTGCCATCAAGTGGGACAGGGTTAAATCCGAAGCTTTCTTT.

The V gene is TRBV14, the J gene TRBJ1-1; D is possibly TRBD1 (6 bases). The germline V gene encodes CDR1 SGHDN and CDR2 FVKESK. The CDR3 runs to 16 residues. With 1 base removed from V and 3 bases from J, the gap between germline ends came to 15 bases. The CDR3, as DNA: TGTGCCAGCAGCCAAGGACCTGGACAGAAAGACACTGAAGCTTTCTTT. Protein product: CASSQGPGQKDTEAFF. Filled out from reference TRBV14 and TRBJ1-1, the complete variable domain reads EAGVTQFPSHSVIEKGQTVTLRCDPISGHDNLYWYRRVMGKEIKFLLHFVKESKQDESGMPNNRFLAERTGGTYSTLKVQPAELEDSGVYFCASSQGPGQKDTEAFFGQGTRLTVV.

V usage is TRBV7-3 and J usage is TRBJ2-1; TRBD2 aligns across 9 bases. The CDR3 has 15 amino acids. With V trimmed by 2 bases and J by 7 bases, 6 bases remained unmatched. The germline CDR1 and CDR2 sequences are SGHTA and FQGTGA. CDR3 in DNA: TGTGCCAGCAGCTTACTAGCGGGACTTGGGAATGAGCAGTTCTTC. The encoded protein is CASSLLAGLGNEQFF.

This chain links TRBV30 with TRBJ2-6, with TRBD1 matching 10 bases. The CDR3 has 16 residues. V lost 5 bases and J lost 0; bases outside the gene matches: 4. Germline V gene sequence: CDR1 GTSNPN, CDR2 SVGIG (reference sequence). CDR3 bases: TGTGCCTGGTCCGGGACAGGGGCCTCTGGGGCCAACGTCCTGACTTTC. Its protein is CAWSGTGASGANVLTF.

The rearrangement uses TRBV10-3 and TRBJ1-2; 8 nucleotides agree with TRBD1. The germline CDR1 and CDR2 sequences are ENHRY and SYGVKD. This CDR3 contains 14 residues. Trimming took 4 bases from V and 5 from J; bases not matched to a gene: 6. CDR3 amino acids: CAISVTGTGYGYTF. CDR3 in DNA: TGTGCCATCAGTGTAACCGGGACAGGATATGGCTACACCTTC.

The chain combines TRBV4-3 with TRBJ2-7; 14 bases are shared with TRBD2. The germline V gene encodes CDR1 LGHNA and CDR2 YSLEER. This CDR3 has 17 amino acids. Trimming removed 2 bases from V and 6 bases from J; junction bases left unmatched: 9. The CDR3 loop reads CASSQSGLAGGQFEQYF. DNA of the CDR3: TGCGCCAGCAGCCAATCCGGACTAGCGGGGGGACAGTTCGAGCAGTACTTC.

A single count supports this clone. The genes are TRBV19 and TRBJ1-2, with D maybe TRBD1 (5 bases). With 5 bases removed from V and 3 bases from J, the gap between germline ends came to 10 bases. This CDR3 is 13 amino acids long. The V gene's germline CDR1 is LNHDA and CDR2 SQIVND (reference sequence). The CDR3 DNA is TGTGCCAGTAGTGTACAGGCGCACTATGGCTACACCTTC. Translating gives CASSVQAHYGYTF.

This sequence joins TRBV6-1 and TRBJ2-5; weak D call: TRBD1 (7 bases). Germline V gene data show CDR1 as MNHNS and CDR2 as SASEGT. The V end lost 6 bases, the J end lost 1 base, and 12 bases lay between the germline ends. This CDR3 comprises 14 residues. The CDR3 spells CASREGAVQETQYF. The CDR3 DNA sequence: TGTGCCAGCAGGGAGGGGGCGGTCCAAGAGACCCAGTACTTC.

The chain is built from TRBV19 and TRBJ1-1, with D perhaps TRBD1 (6 bases). CDR3 length: 15 amino acids. With 4 bases removed from V and 5 bases from J, the gap between germline ends came to 17 bases. Per germline, CDR1 LNHDA and CDR2 SQIVND (reference sequence). CDR3 residues: CASSRGGFIGTEAFF. The DNA for the CDR3 is TGTGCCAGTAGTAGAGGGGGTTTCATCGGGACTGAAGCTTTCTTT.

V and J are TRBV7-9 and TRBJ2-7; 7 positions agree with TRBD1. CDR1 and CDR2 (germline): SEHNR, FQNEAQ (reference sequence). The CDR3 extends over 11 amino acids. V dropped 1 base and J dropped 12; count of bases not matched to a gene: 3. The CDR3 reads CASSLETGMYF. CDR3 DNA: TGTGCCAGCAGCTTAGAGACAGGGATGTACTTC.

V usage is TRBV5-4 and J usage is TRBJ2-5; tentatively, D is TRBD1 (7 bases). Trimming removed 4 bases from V and 5 bases from J, with 18 bases in between. The CDR3 is 15 residues long. The germline V gene encodes CDR1 SGHNT and CDR2 YYREEE (reference sequence). CDR3 DNA: TGTGCCAGCAGCGTGACAGGGTATCGGGAGGAGACCCAGTACTTC. This sequence encodes CASSVTGYREETQYF.

The chain recombines TRBV5-1 with TRBJ2-1; 7 bases agree with TRBD2. Germline values: CDR1 SGHRS, CDR2 YFSETQ. The length of the CDR3 is 15 residues. V lost 1 base and J lost 1; bases outside the gene matches: 2. In nucleotides, the CDR3 is TGCGCCAGCAGCTTGTCAGCGGGATCCTACAATGAGCAGTTCTTC. It codes for CASSLSAGSYNEQFF.

J is TRBJ2-7 and V is TRBV9; the D gene is possibly TRBD2 (6 bases). V gave up 0 bases and J gave up 5 bases, with 18 bases separating them. The CDR3 runs 16 residues. Germline lookup yields CDR1 SGDLS and CDR2 YYNGEE. The CDR3 protein is CASSVGASGASHEQYF. The CDR3 DNA follows: TGTGCCAGCAGCGTAGGTGCGTCGGGAGCGAGCCACGAGCAGTACTTC.

This clone was seen once. V is TRBV4-2 and J is TRBJ1-1, with D uncertain. The length of the CDR3 is 13 residues. The V and J ends lost 6 bases and 0 bases respectively, with 8 bases between them. Germline loops: CDR1 LGHNA, CDR2 YNFKEQ. The CDR3 region is CASRGNMNTEAFF. The CDR3 DNA sequence: TGTGCCAGCAGGGGCAACATGAACACTGAAGCTTTCTTT.

This clone was seen a few times. This chain connects TRBV19 to TRBJ1-1, with D possibly being TRBD1 (6 bases). Germline values: CDR1 LNHDA, CDR2 SQIVND (reference sequence). V was clipped by 7 bases and J by 4 bases, with 13 bases between them. The CDR3 spans 13 residues. This CDR3 is CASTYRGGTEAFF. The CDR3 DNA is TGTGCCAGTACCTATAGGGGGGGCACTGAAGCTTTCTTT.

This clone occurred once. The V gene is TRBV30, the J gene TRBJ2-3; 8 bases are shared with TRBD1. Unmatched junction bases numbered 11, after V lost 0 bases and J lost 6 bases. The V gene's germline CDR1 is GTSNPN and CDR2 SVGIG (reference sequence). The CDR3 has 16 amino acids. The CDR3 bases are TGTGCCTGGAGTGTAGGGCCAGGGGGCGTTATGGATACGCAGTATTTT. It yields the protein CAWSVGPGGVMDTQYF.

J is TRBJ1-3 and V is TRBV20-1; no definite D call. The CDR3 length is 11 residues. Germline CDR1 reads DFQATT; CDR2 reads SNEGSKA (reference sequence). CDR3 loop: CSTGVGNTIYF. The CDR3 DNA reads as TGCAGCACCGGGGTTGGAAACACCATATATTTT.

V usage is TRBV23-1 and J usage is TRBJ2-7, with D unresolved. TRBV23-1 belongs to the ORF category, with a function that is uncertain. The CDR3 is 14 residues long. V was pared by 3 bases and J by 4 bases, with 13 bases between. CDR3 loop: CASSHNFAFYEQYF. The DNA of the CDR3 is TGCGCCAGCAGTCACAACTTCGCGTTTTACGAGCAGTACTTC.

The V and J genes are TRBV7-9 and TRBJ2-7, with 7 bases that match TRBD1. The CDR3 runs to 13 residues. V lost 5 bases and J lost 3; bases outside the gene matches: 4. Germline lookup yields CDR1 SEHNR and CDR2 FQNEAQ (reference sequence). CDR3 DNA sequence: TGTGCCAGCAGCCCCGACAGGGTCTACGAGCAGTACTTC. Its protein product is CASSPDRVYEQYF.

The chain uses TRBV19 and TRBJ1-1; 9 bases map to TRBD1. From germline, CDR1 is LNHDA and CDR2 SQIVND (reference sequence). The CDR3 spans 14 residues. The trim removed 6 bases at V and 3 bases at J, leaving 5 bases unmatched. In DNA form, the CDR3 reads TGTGCCAGTAGCAACAGGGGGCAAGACACTGAAGCTTTCTTT. Translation gives CASSNRGQDTEAFF.

The chain has TRBV15 and TRBJ1-1; D not resolved. The V gene's germline CDR1 is LNHNV and CDR2 YYDKDF (reference sequence). The length of the CDR3 is 14 residues. Trimming cost V 2 bases and J 1 base, with 8 bases left between them. CDR3 DNA sequence: TGTGCCACCAGCAGACCACATGAGAACACTGAAGCTTTCTTT. Protein sequence: CATSRPHENTEAFF.

The J gene is TRBJ2-5, the V gene TRBV5-1; 7 positions match TRBD2. V trimming: 2 bases; J trimming: 2 bases; junction bases outside the gene matches: 6. The CDR3 runs 15 residues. Germline CDR1 is SGHRS and CDR2 is YFSETQ. The CDR3 sequence is CASSFLRDYQETQYF. The CDR3 DNA sequence: TGCGCCAGCAGCTTTTTACGGGACTATCAAGAGACCCAGTACTTC.